This T cell receptor beta chain stems from a study of T-cell reconstitution after alpha-beta-depleted transplantation in children. Unique molecular identifiers were incorporated when the TCRbeta library was constructed. MiXCR was run by TCRdb on the PCR reads, yielding one entry per CDR3 protein. The profile shows under 850,000 distinct CDR3 sequences, over 10% of them singletons. V gave up 0 bases and J gave up 5 bases; unmatched junction bases: 2. The germline V gene has CDR1 SGHRS and CDR2 YFSETQ. The CDR3 is 15 amino acids. The study, taken as a whole, reports: After one year, T-cell counts and TCRbeta diversity mostly came from new T cells.

In its sample, this clonotype was seen many times. Its antigen is not known. The receptor was derived from a girl aged 2-9 years with congenital amegakaryocytic thrombocytopenia, due to receive a stem cell transplant. V is TRBV5-1 and J is TRBJ2-2, with TRBD2 identical over 9 bases. Sequencing was performed on PBMCs, taken before TCRalphabeta/CD19-depleted stem cell transplant. The CDR3 coding sequence is TGCGCCAGCAGCTTGGGAGCGGGAGGAACCGGGGAGCTGTTTTTT. Protein: CASSLGAGGTGELFF.